These 7 T cell receptor beta chains originate from one sample sequenced in a study of blood T cell repertoires in COVID-19. The table came from immunoSEQ multiplex PCR; TCRdb's copy has only in-frame clones and leaves some out. The table lists around 230,000 clones, 80% to 90% of them singletons. The material sequenced was peripheral blood. These receptors were taken from a man aged 35-49 years who had recovered from COVID-19.

The chain employs TRBV6-6 and TRBJ1-3; D call uncertain. CDR1 is MNHNY and CDR2 is SVGAGI in the germline V gene (reference sequence). V shed 6 bases and J shed 0 bases, with 9 bases lying between them. This CDR3 contains 14 residues. CDR3 nucleotides: TGTGCCAGCAGGCCTGCTATCTCTGGAAACACCATATATTTT. It is translated as CASRPAISGNTIYF.

The rearrangement joins TRBV5-5 to TRBJ2-2; 11 bases match TRBD1. The V and J ends lost 4 bases and 0 bases, in that order; junction bases with no gene match: 5. This CDR3 has 17 amino acids. CDR1 is SGHKS and CDR2 is YYEKEE in the germline V gene (reference sequence). The CDR3 spells CASSQGQGAANTGELFF. DNA for the CDR3: TGTGCCAGCAGCCAAGGACAGGGGGCTGCGAACACCGGGGAGCTGTTTTTT.

The V gene is TRBV19, the J gene TRBJ2-5; 11 bases are a match to TRBD1. This CDR3 is built from 14 residues. In germline, CDR1 is LNHDA, CDR2 SQIVND (reference sequence). V gave up 5 bases and J gave up 4 bases; unmatched junction bases: 3. CDR3 DNA: TGTGCCAGTAGTCGGGACAGGGGGGGAGAGACCCAGTACTTC. Translation gives CASSRDRGGETQYF.

The genes are TRBV5-1 and TRBJ1-1; no reliable D call. Trimming removed 0 bases from V and 8 bases from J, with 11 bases in between. Per germline, CDR1 SGHRS and CDR2 YFSETQ. The CDR3 runs to 13 residues. CDR3 amino acids: CASSLEGTTEAFF. CDR3 nucleotides: TGCGCCAGCAGCTTGGAAGGTACGACAGAAGCTTTCTTT.

The chain recombines TRBV29-1 with TRBJ2-1; TRBD2 matches at 11 bases. V gave up 4 bases and J gave up 3 bases; unmatched junction bases: 11. CDR1 and CDR2 from the germline V gene are SQVTM and ANQGSEA. This CDR3 is 17 amino acids long. CDR3 nucleotides: TGCAGCGTTGCATTTTCCGGGACTAGCGGCTACTACAATGAGCAGTTCTTC. Its translation is CSVAFSGTSGYYNEQFF.

The CDR3 DNA is TGTGCCAGCAGTCCGGACAGGGCGGGCTATGGCTACACCTTC. Its protein is CASSPDRAGYGYTF. V and J are TRBV6-5 and TRBJ1-2; TRBD1 aligns across 8 bases. V shed 5 bases, J shed 4 bases, and the junction held 6 bases outside the gene matches. The germline gives CDR1 MNHEY, CDR2 SVGAGI. CDR3 size: 14 residues.

For the CDR3, the DNA is TGTGCCAGCAGTTACTCGCGGGCTGATCAGCCCCAGCATTTT. Translated: CASSYSRADQPQHF. This rearrangement joins TRBV6-6 to TRBJ1-5; D remains unclear. From germline, CDR1 is MNHNY and CDR2 SVGAGI (reference sequence). The V end lost 0 bases, the J end lost 5 bases, and 8 bases lay between the germline ends. This CDR3 is built from 14 residues.